This TCR beta chain was documented in a study of cytotoxic CD8 clonotypes in ibrutinib-treated CLL. The sample holds a few counts of this clone. With 5 bases removed from V and 0 bases from J, the gap between germline ends came to 11 bases. Germline CDR1 is MNHEY and CDR2 is SMNVEV (reference sequence). This CDR3 has 15 amino acids. The table came from immunoSEQ multiplex PCR; TCRdb's copy has only in-frame clones and leaves some out. This table has just over 200,000 clones, 70% to 75% appearing once. The V call is TRBV27, the J call TRBJ2-4; possible D gene TRBD2, 5 bases. The clonotype originates from a human donor with chronic lymphocytic leukemia. The sample was PBMCs, taken after 12 months of ibrutinib treatment. CDR3 residues: CASSSEAVAKNIQYF. CDR3 nucleotide sequence: TGTGCCAGCAGTAGTGAAGCGGTAGCCAAAAACATTCAGTACTTC.